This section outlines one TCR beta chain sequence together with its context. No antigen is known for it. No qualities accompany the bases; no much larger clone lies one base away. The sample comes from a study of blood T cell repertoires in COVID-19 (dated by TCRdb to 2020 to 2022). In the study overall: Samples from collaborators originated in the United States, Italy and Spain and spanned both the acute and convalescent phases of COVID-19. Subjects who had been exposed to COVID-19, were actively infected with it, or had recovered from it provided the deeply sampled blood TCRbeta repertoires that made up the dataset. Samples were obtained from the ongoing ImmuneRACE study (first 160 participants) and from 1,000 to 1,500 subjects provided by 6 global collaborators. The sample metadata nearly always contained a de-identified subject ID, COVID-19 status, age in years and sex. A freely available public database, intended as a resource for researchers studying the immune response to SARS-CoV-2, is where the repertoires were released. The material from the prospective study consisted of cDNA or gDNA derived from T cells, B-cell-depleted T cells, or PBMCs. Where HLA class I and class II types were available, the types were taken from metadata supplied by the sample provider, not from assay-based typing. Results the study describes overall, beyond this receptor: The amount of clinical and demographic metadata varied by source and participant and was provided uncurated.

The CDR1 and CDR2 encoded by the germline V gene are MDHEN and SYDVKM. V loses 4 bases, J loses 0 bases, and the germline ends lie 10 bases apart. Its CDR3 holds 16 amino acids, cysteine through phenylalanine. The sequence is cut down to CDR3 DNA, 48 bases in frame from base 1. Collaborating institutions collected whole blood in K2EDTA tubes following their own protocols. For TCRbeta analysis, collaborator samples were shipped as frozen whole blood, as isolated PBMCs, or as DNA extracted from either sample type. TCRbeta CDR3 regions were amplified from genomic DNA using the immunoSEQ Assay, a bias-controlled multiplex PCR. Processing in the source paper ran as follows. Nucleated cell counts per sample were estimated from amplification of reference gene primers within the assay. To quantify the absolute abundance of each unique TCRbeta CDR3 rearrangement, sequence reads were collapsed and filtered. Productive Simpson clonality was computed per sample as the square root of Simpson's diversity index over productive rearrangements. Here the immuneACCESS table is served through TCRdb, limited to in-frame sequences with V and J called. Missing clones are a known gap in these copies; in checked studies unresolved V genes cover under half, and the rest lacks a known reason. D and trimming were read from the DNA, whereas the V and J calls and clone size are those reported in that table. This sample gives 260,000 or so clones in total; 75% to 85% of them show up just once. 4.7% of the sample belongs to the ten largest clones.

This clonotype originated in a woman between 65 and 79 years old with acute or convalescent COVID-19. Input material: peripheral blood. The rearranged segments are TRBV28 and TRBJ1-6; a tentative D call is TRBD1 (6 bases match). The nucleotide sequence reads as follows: TGTGCCAGCAGTTCCGGACAGAGCTCCTATAATTCACCCCTCCACTTT. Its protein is CASSSGQSSYNSPLHF. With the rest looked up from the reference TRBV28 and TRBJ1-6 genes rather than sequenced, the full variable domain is DVKVTQSSRYLVKRTGEKVFLECVQDMDHENMFWYRQDPGLGLRLIYFSYDVKMKEKGDIPEGYSVSREKKERFSLILESASTNQTSMYLCASSSGQSSYNSPLHFGNGTRLTVT.